Given below is one T cell receptor (beta chain) in context. The data are from a study of long-term antiretroviral therapy in people with HIV. Running of the v3.0 immunoSEQ assay took place at survey level. Clones were sequenced by immunoSEQ multiplex PCR, and TCRdb holds only the in-frame ones, with some missing. The sample carries 30,000 to 35,000 clones, under 90% recorded once. The CDR3 consists of 18 residues. In germline, CDR1 is MNHNS, CDR2 SASEGT. The J segment lost 5 bases and the V segment lost 4 bases, leaving 14 bases of the junction unmatched. J is TRBJ2-5 and V is TRBV6-1, with TRBD2 matching 12 bases. The sample in question was unsorted PBMCs, obtained 0.4 years before starting antiretroviral therapy. The clonotype comes from a man between 18 and 29 years old with HIV. CDR3 sequence: CASSVRLAGEGRRETQYF. CDR3 sequence (DNA): TGTGCCAGCAGTGTCCGACTAGCGGGAGAGGGACGACGTGAGACCCAGTACTTC.